This TCR beta chain was obtained from a study of T-cell reconstitution after alpha-beta-depleted transplantation in children. This clonotype was detected only a few times. Its cognate antigen is unknown. V shed 2 bases, J shed 5 bases, and the junction held 8 bases outside the gene matches. The CDR3 has 14 amino acids. Germline V gene lookup returns CDR1 DFQATT and CDR2 SNEGSKA (reference sequence). Library preparation (for TCRbeta) was performed with unique molecular identifiers. TCRdb called the PCR reads again in MiXCR, with one record for every CDR3 protein. The data show around 800,000 distinct CDR3 sequences, with 15% to 20% seen just once and around 5% held by the top ten. Broader study findings: By one year post-transplant, T-cell counts and diversity largely arose from T cells that were newly produced.

This specimen was PBMCs, mostly from graft donor cells, taken 360 days after TCRalphabeta/CD19-depleted stem cell transplant. The V and J genes are TRBV20-1 and TRBJ2-5, with TRBD2 matching 7 bases. The receptor comes from a male patient between 5 and 17 years old who had a stem cell transplant for acute lymphoblastic leukemia, so the T cells may come from the graft donor. The CDR3, as DNA: TGCAGTGCTAGATACGTCGGGGAGGGGGAGACCCAGTACTTC. It is translated as CSARYVGEGETQYF.